This T cell receptor beta chain was sequenced for a study of PD-L1 blockade in urothelial cancer. Overall study: Patients with male sex and bladder-origin urothelial cancer accounted for about 85% of the roughly 29 enrolled. A median around 140,000 T cells were found in blood samples. Study findings and constraints: Pretreatment blood TCR clonality under the median forecast improved survival.

Added to each PCR by spiking were synthetic TCR analog templates. Sequenced by immunoSEQ multiplex PCR; TCRdb stores in-frame clones only, minus some. The table lists more than 45,000 clones, around 88% of them singletons. Turning to this clone: Its antigen is still unknown.

CDR1 is LNHDA and CDR2 is SQIVND in the germline V gene (reference sequence). The ends were cut back, 1 base at V and 6 bases at J, with 26 bases in the middle. The CDR3 runs 19 residues. The sequence derives from an elderly man with urothelial cancer. The sample was PBMCs, taken around atezolizumab (anti-PD-L1) treatment. The chain combines TRBV19 with TRBJ2-3; the D gene is possibly TRBD2 (6 bases). CDR3 loop: CASSIVRGKGLIHSDTQYF. The CDR3 DNA is TGTGCCAGTAGTATAGTCCGCGGGAAAGGACTGATTCATTCCGATACGCAGTATTTT.